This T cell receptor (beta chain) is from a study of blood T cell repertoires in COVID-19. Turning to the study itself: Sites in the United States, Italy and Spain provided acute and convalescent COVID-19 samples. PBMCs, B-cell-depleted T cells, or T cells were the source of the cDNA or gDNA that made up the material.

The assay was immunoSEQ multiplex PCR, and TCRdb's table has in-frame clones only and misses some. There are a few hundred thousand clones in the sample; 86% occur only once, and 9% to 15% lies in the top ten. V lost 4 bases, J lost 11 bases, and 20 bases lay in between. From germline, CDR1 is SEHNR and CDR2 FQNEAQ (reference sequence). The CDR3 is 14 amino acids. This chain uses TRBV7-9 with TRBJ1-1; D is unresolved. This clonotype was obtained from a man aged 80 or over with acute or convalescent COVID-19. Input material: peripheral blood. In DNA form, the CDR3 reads TGTGCCAGCAGCTCGACCAGCACCAAAGGAGTGGCTTTCTTT. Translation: CASSSTSTKGVAFF.